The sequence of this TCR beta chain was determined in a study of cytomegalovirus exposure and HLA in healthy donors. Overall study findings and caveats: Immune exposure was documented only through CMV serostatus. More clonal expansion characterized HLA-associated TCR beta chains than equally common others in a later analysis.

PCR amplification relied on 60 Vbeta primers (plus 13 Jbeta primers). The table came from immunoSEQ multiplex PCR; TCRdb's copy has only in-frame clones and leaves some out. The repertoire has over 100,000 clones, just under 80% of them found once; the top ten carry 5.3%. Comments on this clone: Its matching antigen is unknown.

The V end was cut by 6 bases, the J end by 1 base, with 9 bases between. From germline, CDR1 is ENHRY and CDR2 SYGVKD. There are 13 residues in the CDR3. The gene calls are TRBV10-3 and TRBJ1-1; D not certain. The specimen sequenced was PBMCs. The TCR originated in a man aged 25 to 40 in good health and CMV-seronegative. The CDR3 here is CAISPAGNTEAFF. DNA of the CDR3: TGTGCCATCAGCCCTGCCGGGAACACTGAAGCTTTCTTT.